Presented here are 14 T cell receptor beta chains from one specimen sequenced in a study of Graves' ophthalmopathy and Graves' hyperthyroidism (dated by TCRdb to the late 2010s). For sequencing, an Illumina HiSeq 2000 was employed. For repertoire sequencing, the TCR beta CDR3 regions were amplified from RNA transcripts. The first round was an RT-PCR using HTBI primers with the Qiagen OneStep RT-PCR kit, and this first round was followed by a second-round multiplex PCR, then size selection and purification. TCRdb cleaned the public reads at Q25 with fastp, built clones with MiXCR and kept in-frame beta chains. Rows are combined by CDR3 protein, so each entry shows the most common genes and DNA. The table for this sample lists approximately 410,000 distinct CDR3 sequences; 15% of them were counted only once. The ten top clones hold approximately 7% of the sample. What was sequenced was peripheral blood. The receptors shown here come from a woman aged 18 to 35 with stable Graves' hyperthyroidism. Donor details come from another sample of the same person, matched by shared clones.

Only a few counts were recorded for this clonotype. The chain uses TRBV7-9 and TRBJ1-1; D is ambiguous. CDR3 length equals 10 residues. Between the trimmed V and J ends, which lost 11 bases and 4 bases, there was a span of 8 bases. Per germline, CDR1 SEHNR and CDR2 FQNEAQ (reference sequence). CDR3 loop: CAHSVTEAFF. CDR3 nucleotides: TGTGCCCATTCTGTCACTGAAGCTTTCTTT.

The V and J genes are TRBV18 and TRBJ1-1; a weak D match, TRBD1 (5 bases). The CDR3 has 16 amino acids. The ends were cut back, 4 bases at V and 3 bases at J, with 18 bases in the middle. Per the germline V gene, CDR1 is KGHSH and CDR2 is LQKENI. CDR3 sequence reads: CASSRGQGRSDTEAFF. The CDR3 DNA reads as TGTGCCAGCTCACGTGGGCAGGGCCGGAGTGACACTGAAGCTTTCTTT.

This clonotype has at least ten counts. The DNA for the CDR3 is TGTGCCACCAGTGACCGGGACAGCCGAAGGGAGACCCAGTACTTC. It codes for CATSDRDSRRETQYF. This sequence joins TRBV24-1 and TRBJ2-5, with 7 bases aligning to TRBD1. The V segment lost 4 bases and the J segment 5 bases; nucleotides outside the gene matches: 9. Germline CDR1 and CDR2: KGHDR and SFDVKD. The CDR3 is 15 residues long.

There are many counts of this clonotype. The rearrangement joins TRBV15 to TRBJ1-2, with D tentatively TRBD1 (5 bases). Per germline, CDR1 LNHNV and CDR2 YYDKDF (reference sequence). The CDR3 covers 14 residues. V was clipped by 1 base and J by 3 bases, with 9 bases between them. This CDR3 reads CATSRGGGHYGYTF. The CDR3 DNA sequence: TGTGCCACCAGCAGAGGGGGCGGCCACTATGGCTACACCTTC.

This clonotype has at least ten counts. The rearrangement links TRBV20-1 to TRBJ1-2; 9 nucleotides match TRBD1. Germline lookup yields CDR1 DFQATT and CDR2 SNEGSKA (reference sequence). Germline trimming cut 6 bases from V and 4 bases from J; bases unmatched to any gene: 9. This CDR3 region has 14 residues. In DNA, the CDR3 is TGCAGTGCAAACCGGGACAGGGACCGCTATGGCTACACCTTC. Translating it yields CSANRDRDRYGYTF.

This clonotype was seen at least ten times. The CDR3: CASSALGGGEETQYF. As DNA, the CDR3 is TGTGCCAGCAGTGCCTTGGGGGGGGGCGAAGAGACCCAGTACTTC. This chain joins TRBV2 and TRBJ2-5; TRBD2 is a possible D gene (7 bases). The germline V and J ends were trimmed by 4 bases and 3 bases, with 15 bases remaining between them. CDR3 length: 15 amino acids. Germline-derived CDR1 and CDR2 are SNHLY and FYNNEI.

This clonotype showed up just a few times. The chain has TRBV4-1 and TRBJ1-4, with D perhaps TRBD1 (5 bases). The CDR3 has 14 amino acids. Trimming removed 4 bases from V and 4 bases from J, with 10 bases in between. Germline V gene lookup returns CDR1 MGHRA and CDR2 YSYEKL. CDR3 sequence (DNA): TGCGCCAGCAGCCGAGGGGCCTTTAATGAAAAACTGTTTTTT. Amino acid sequence: CASSRGAFNEKLFF.

This clonotype was seen many times. V is TRBV28 and J is TRBJ2-5; 9 bases map to TRBD2. After removal of 3 bases from V and 5 bases from J, the junction contained 7 bases not matched to a gene. The CDR3 is 15 residues long. CDR1 and CDR2 (germline): MDHEN, SYDVKM. CDR3 DNA: TGTGCCAGCAGTTTTGAACTAGCGGGCGGGGAGACCCAGTACTTC. Amino acid sequence: CASSFELAGGETQYF.

The J gene is TRBJ1-1, the V gene TRBV3-1, with D tentatively TRBD1 (6 bases). Germline CDR1 and CDR2: LGHDT and YNNKEL (reference sequence). V was trimmed by 4 bases and J by 1 base, leaving 16 bases between them. The CDR3 loop spans 16 amino acids. The CDR3 loop is CASSPLGGTRNTEAFF. The CDR3 DNA reads TGTGCCAGCAGCCCTTTGGGGGGCACCCGGAACACTGAAGCTTTCTTT.

At least ten counts were recorded for this clonotype. This chain links TRBV3-1 with TRBJ2-7; D remains unclear. Trimming removed 0 bases from V and 9 bases from J, with 12 bases in between. Per the germline V gene, CDR1 is LGHDT and CDR2 is YNNKEL (reference sequence). The CDR3 loop spans 13 amino acids. Here the CDR3 reads CASSQDLKGRQYF. Written as DNA, the CDR3 is TGTGCCAGCAGCCAAGATCTCAAGGGCAGGCAGTACTTC.

This clonotype occurred many times. The genes are TRBV7-2 and TRBJ2-7; either TRBD1 or TRBD2 may fit D (5 bases each). CDR3 size: 14 residues. Trimming removed 5 bases from V and 2 bases from J, with 13 bases in between. The germline V gene encodes CDR1 SGHTA and CDR2 FQGNSA. In DNA form, the CDR3 reads TGTGCCAGCAGCCCGGGGAGCAGGGCCTACGAGCAGTACTTC. Protein product: CASSPGSRAYEQYF.

This clonotype was seen many times. The chain combines TRBV20-1 with TRBJ1-1, with D possibly being TRBD1 (5 bases). The CDR3 length is 13 residues. Trimming took 5 bases from V and 8 from J, leaving 18 bases between them. CDR1 is DFQATT, CDR2 SNEGSKA, per germline (reference sequence). The chain's CDR3 is CSALPGTQYEAFF. CDR3 DNA sequence: TGCAGTGCTCTCCCAGGGACGCAATACGAAGCTTTCTTT.

At least ten counts were recorded for this clonotype. This chain joins TRBV20-1 and TRBJ1-1; a possible D gene is TRBD1 (6 bases). This CDR3 spans 14 amino acids. Trimming removed 6 bases at V and 5 bases at J, with 19 bases between. Looked up from germline, CDR1 is DFQATT and CDR2 is SNEGSKA (reference sequence). The CDR3 reads CSALPGQQLTEAFF. CDR3 nucleotide sequence: TGCAGTGCCCTGCCGGGACAACAGTTGACTGAAGCTTTCTTT.

This clonotype was detected ten times or more. This chain uses TRBV11-2 with TRBJ2-7; 9 bases match TRBD1. J was trimmed by 1 base and V by 0 bases; bases with no gene match: 10. Germline V gives CDR1 SGHAT, CDR2 FQNNGV. This CDR3 has 18 amino acids. DNA for the CDR3: TGTGCCAGCAGCTTAGATTGGGGACAGGGTACAACTTCCTACGAGCAGTACTTC. Amino acids: CASSLDWGQGTTSYEQYF.